These 27 T cell receptor beta chains originate from one sample sequenced in a study of cytomegalovirus exposure and HLA in healthy donors. It was with 60 Vbeta and 13 Jbeta primers that the PCR ran. Some clones are missing from TCRdb's copy, which holds only in-frame ones; the method was immunoSEQ multiplex PCR. The profile shows 150,000 to 170,000 clones, approximately 80% of them singletons. Sequencing was carried out using PBMCs. These receptors were taken from a man aged 25-45 years in good health and CMV-seropositive.

CDR3 in amino acids: CASNLPQDTEAFF. In DNA, the CDR3 is TGTGCCAGCAACCTACCACAGGACACTGAAGCTTTCTTT. V and J are TRBV6-5 and TRBJ1-1; D may be TRBD1 (5 bases). The germline gives CDR1 MNHEY, CDR2 SVGAGI. V lost 7 bases to trimming and J lost 3 bases, with 12 bases between them. The CDR3 is 13 residues long.

This clone was seen more than once but under ten times. V is TRBV7-3 and J is TRBJ2-3; 15 nucleotides match TRBD2. Germline trimming cut 3 bases from V and 4 bases from J; bases unmatched to any gene: 5. This CDR3 spans 17 amino acids. CDR1 and CDR2 from the germline V gene are SGHTA and FQGTGA. The CDR3 is CASSFQGLAGGPDTQYF. As DNA, the CDR3 is TGTGCCAGCAGCTTTCAGGGACTAGCGGGAGGCCCAGATACGCAGTATTTT.

V gene TRBV6-1 combines with J gene TRBJ2-5, with 7 bases that match TRBD1. The CDR3 consists of 15 residues. The germline V gene encodes CDR1 MNHNS and CDR2 SASEGT. Trimming took 8 bases from V and 1 from J; bases not matched to a gene: 10. CDR3 DNA sequence: TGTGCCAGCTGCCGGGGACAGCCGACCCAAGAGACCCAGTACTTC. As protein: CASCRGQPTQETQYF.

The chain joins TRBV5-4 to TRBJ2-2; weak D call: TRBD2 (6 bases). The V end was cut by 4 bases, the J end by 3 bases, with 13 bases between. CDR1 and CDR2 from the germline V gene are SGHNT and YYREEE (reference sequence). This CDR3 spans 15 amino acids. The CDR3 here is CASSGGGLDTGELFF. The CDR3 nucleotides are TGTGCCAGCAGCGGTGGGGGGTTGGACACCGGGGAGCTGTTTTTT.

The chain employs TRBV7-6 and TRBJ2-3, with TRBD1 identical over 8 bases. Germline V lookup: CDR1 SGHVS, CDR2 FNYEAQ. V lost 6 bases, J lost 2 bases, and 7 bases stayed unmatched. The CDR3 is made up of 15 amino acids. CDR3 nucleotide sequence: TGTGCCAGCAGACCGACAGGGGATTACACAGATACGCAGTATTTT. Protein product: CASRPTGDYTDTQYF.

V and J are TRBV7-2 and TRBJ1-3; a possible D gene is TRBD1 (5 bases). CDR3 size: 16 residues. V dropped 5 bases and J dropped 0 bases, with 14 bases sitting between them. Germline CDR1 SGHTA, CDR2 FQGNSA. CDR3 sequence: CASSPRQMSSGNTIYF. The CDR3 DNA follows: TGTGCCAGCAGCCCTCGACAGATGAGCTCTGGAAACACCATATATTTT. Combining the CDR3 with reference TRBV7-2 and TRBJ1-3 gives the whole variable domain GAGVSQSPSNKVTEKGKDVELRCDPISGHTALYWYRQSLGQGLEFLIYFQGNSAPDKSGLPSDRFSAERTGGSVSTLTIQRTQQEDSAVYLCASSPRQMSSGNTIYFGEGSWLTVV.

The chain is built from TRBV7-3 and TRBJ2-3, with 12 bases identical to TRBD2. Trimming at V came to 2 bases and at J to 0 bases, leaving 0 bases not matched to a gene. The CDR3 loop spans 16 amino acids. Germline CDR1 is SGHTA and CDR2 is FQGTGA. CDR3 DNA: TGTGCCAGCAGCTTAGGGACTAGCGGGAGCACAGATACGCAGTATTTT. This sequence encodes CASSLGTSGSTDTQYF.

The chain employs TRBV7-9 and TRBJ2-5; 7 positions match TRBD2. This CDR3 region has 15 residues. The germline CDR1 and CDR2 sequences are SEHNR and FQNEAQ (reference sequence). V lost 1 base to trimming and J lost 3 bases; unmatched junction nucleotides: 5. The CDR3 is CASSLEAAGEETQYF. The CDR3, as DNA: TGTGCCAGCAGCTTAGAGGCGGCGGGGGAAGAGACCCAGTACTTC.

This clone was seen more than once but under ten times. This sample also contains other DNA sequences that code for the same CDR3. CDR3 sequence reads: CASSFGQMNTEAFF. CDR3 nucleotide sequence: TGTGCCAGCAGCTTTGGACAGATGAACACTGAAGCTTTCTTT. The chain uses TRBV7-8 and TRBJ1-1; weak D call: TRBD1 (6 bases). The germline CDR1 and CDR2 sequences are SGHVS and FQNEAQ. The CDR3 length is 14 residues. V lost 3 bases and J 0 bases, leaving 8 bases between the germline ends. Looking up the rest from reference TRBV7-8 and TRBJ1-1 gives the full variable domain: GAGVSQSPRYKVAKRGQDVALRCDPISGHVSLFWYQQALGQGPEFLTYFQNEAQLDKSGLPSDRFFAERPEGSVSTLKIQRTQQEDSAVYLCASSFGQMNTEAFFGQGTRLTVV.

This chain links TRBV5-4 with TRBJ1-5; D is uncertain. The V end was cut by 0 bases, the J end by 2 bases, with 9 bases between. The CDR3 consists of 15 residues. Germline V gene sequence: CDR1 SGHNT, CDR2 YYREEE (reference sequence). The CDR3 DNA follows: TGTGCCAGCAGCTTGGGAGGGCCGGGCAATCAGCCCCAGCATTTT. Encoded protein: CASSLGGPGNQPQHF. The full variable domain, in which reference TRBV5-4 and TRBJ1-5 provide the parts outside the CDR3, is ETGVTQSPTHLIKTRGQQVTLRCSSQSGHNTVSWYQQALGQGPQFIFQYYREEENGRGNFPPRFSGLQFPNYSSELNVNALELDDSALYLCASSLGGPGNQPQHFGDGTRLSIL.

In this sample, this clone turned up a few times. The chain recombines TRBV7-9 with TRBJ2-3; TRBD1 agrees at 7 bases. The CDR3 contains 16 residues. Germline V gene data show CDR1 as SEHNR and CDR2 as FQNEAQ (reference sequence). The V gene end was trimmed by 1 base and the J gene end by 4 bases; junction bases not matched to a gene: 8. CDR3 in DNA: TGTGCCAGCAGCTTAGATGGGACAGTCCGTCCAGATACGCAGTATTTT. Translated, it gives CASSLDGTVRPDTQYF.

The chain couples TRBV6-5 to TRBJ2-1, with 7 bases matching TRBD2. This CDR3 spans 13 amino acids. Germline values: CDR1 MNHEY, CDR2 SVGAGI. In DNA form, the CDR3 reads TGTGCTCGGAGGCTAGCGGCCTACAATGAGCAGTTCTTC. This encodes CARRLAAYNEQFF.

The CDR3 spells CASSWWDRGSDTQYF. The DNA of the CDR3 is TGTGCCAGCAGCTGGTGGGACAGGGGTTCAGATACGCAGTATTTT. The V gene is TRBV5-5, the J gene TRBJ2-3; 10 bases map to TRBD1. CDR1 and CDR2 from the germline V gene are SGHKS and YYEKEE (reference sequence). The CDR3 extends over 15 amino acids. V lost 3 bases to trimming and J lost 4 bases; unmatched junction nucleotides: 5.

V is TRBV5-1 and J is TRBJ2-1; D not resolved. The CDR3 has 12 amino acids. CDR1 and CDR2 from the germline V gene are SGHRS and YFSETQ. Trimming removed 2 bases at V and 4 bases at J, with 4 bases between. The CDR3 coding sequence is TGCGCCAGCAGCTTATCGTACAATGAGCAGTTCTTC. The encoded protein is CASSLSYNEQFF.

The chain couples TRBV6-6 to TRBJ2-1; 8 positions match TRBD1. The CDR3 covers 15 residues. Trimming removed 3 bases from V and 9 bases from J; junction bases left unmatched: 10. In germline, CDR1 is MNHNY, CDR2 SVGAGI (reference sequence). The CDR3 loop is CASSYPAGGLTEQFF. As DNA, the CDR3 is TGTGCCAGCAGTTATCCCGCAGGGGGCCTCACTGAGCAGTTCTTC.

The J gene is TRBJ1-1, the V gene TRBV6-1, with 9 bases matching TRBD1. The V gene end was trimmed by 5 bases and the J gene end by 9 bases; junction bases not matched to a gene: 13. Germline-derived CDR1 and CDR2 are MNHNS and SASEGT. The CDR3 loop spans 15 amino acids. CDR3 sequence (DNA): TGTGCCAGCAGTCTAAGAGGGACAGGGAGGGTTAAAGCTTTCTTT. Protein sequence: CASSLRGTGRVKAFF.

The chain has TRBV15 and TRBJ1-5; D possibly corresponds to TRBD1 (5 bases). Trimming removed 0 bases from V and 9 bases from J, with 12 bases in between. This CDR3 region has 14 residues. CDR1 is LNHNV and CDR2 is YYDKDF in the germline V gene (reference sequence). The CDR3 nucleotides are TGTGCCACCAGCAGAGATGGGGCTCAGGGGCCCCAGCATTTT. This sequence encodes CATSRDGAQGPQHF.

In this sample, this clone turned up a few times. J is TRBJ1-1 and V is TRBV5-6; D may be TRBD1 (5 bases). Germline V lookup: CDR1 SGHDT, CDR2 YYEEEE. V was shortened by 0 bases and J by 2 bases, with 14 bases between the two germline ends. The CDR3 covers 16 residues. DNA for the CDR3: TGTGCCAGCAGCTTGGGTACAGGATCGGCAAACACTGAAGCTTTCTTT. This translates into CASSLGTGSANTEAFF. Full variable domain (remainder filled in from reference TRBV5-6 and TRBJ1-1): DAGVTQSPTHLIKTRGQQVTLRCSPKSGHDTVSWYQQALGQGPQFIFQYYEEEERQRGNFPDRFSGHQFPNYSSELNVNALLLGDSALYLCASSLGTGSANTEAFFGQGTRLTVV.

The chain recombines TRBV7-9 with TRBJ1-4; D gene unclear. The CDR3 length is 12 residues. Trimming removed 1 base from V and 8 bases from J, with 5 bases in between. CDR1 SEHNR and CDR2 FQNEAQ come from the germline V gene (reference sequence). CDR3 sequence: CASSLVSEKLFF. In DNA form, the CDR3 reads TGTGCCAGCAGCTTAGTGTCAGAAAAACTGTTTTTT.

The J gene is TRBJ2-1, the V gene TRBV27, with 16 nucleotides matching TRBD2. The germline gives CDR1 MNHEY, CDR2 SMNVEV (reference sequence). This CDR3 has 15 residues. V gave up 5 bases and J gave up 15 bases; unmatched junction bases: 10. The CDR3 bases are TGTGCCAGCAGTCCCGGGACTAGCGGGAGGGCCGGGTGGTTCTTC. Amino acid sequence: CASSPGTSGRAGWFF.

V is TRBV11-2 and J is TRBJ2-1, with 9 bases lining up with TRBD2. The V gene's germline CDR1 is SGHAT and CDR2 FQNNGV. V was clipped by 4 bases and J by 6 bases; unmatched bases: 7. The CDR3 is 15 residues long. As DNA, the CDR3 is TGTGCCAGCAGCTCAAATAGCGGGAGCGGCAATGAGCAGTTCTTC. Translating gives CASSSNSGSGNEQFF.

The genes are TRBV6-5 and TRBJ2-2, with a weak D call TRBD2 (6 bases). The CDR3 covers 15 residues. CDR1 MNHEY and CDR2 SVGAGI come from the germline V gene. Trimming stripped 8 bases from V and 0 bases from J, with 13 bases between. The CDR3 reads CASGGTSPNTGELFF. CDR3 sequence (DNA): TGTGCCAGCGGGGGGACCTCCCCGAACACCGGGGAGCTGTTTTTT.

The chain joins TRBV13 to TRBJ2-3, with 13 bases lining up with TRBD2. This CDR3 spans 16 amino acids. Trimming cost V 5 bases and J 6 bases; bases outside gene matches: 8. Germline CDR1 is PRHDT and CDR2 is FYEKMQ (reference sequence). This chain's CDR3 is CASSTRTSGSFDTQYF. Written as DNA, the CDR3 is TGTGCCAGCAGCACGCGGACTAGCGGGAGTTTCGATACGCAGTATTTT.

The J gene is TRBJ2-7, the V gene TRBV9, with D uncertain. Trimming removed 0 bases from V and 2 bases from J, with 9 bases in between. CDR1 is SGDLS, CDR2 YYNGEE, per germline. The CDR3 extends over 14 amino acids. The CDR3 DNA reads TGTGCCAGCAGCGTAGCTAGTGCCGCCTACGAGCAGTACTTC. Residues: CASSVASAAYEQYF.

The chain has TRBV30 and TRBJ1-5; the D gene is possibly TRBD1 (6 bases). The germline CDR1 and CDR2 sequences are GTSNPN and SVGIG (reference sequence). This CDR3 is built from 13 residues. Trimming took off 2 bases at V and 9 bases at J, with 14 bases between the two ends. The CDR3 sequence: CAWSTGYARPQHF. The CDR3 DNA sequence: TGTGCCTGGAGTACAGGGTACGCGCGGCCCCAGCATTTT.

This clone occurred once. The rearrangement uses TRBV27 and TRBJ1-3; TRBD1 might be the D (5 bases). CDR1 is MNHEY, CDR2 SMNVEV, per germline (reference sequence). This CDR3 has 13 residues. V gave up 5 bases and J gave up 7 bases, with 12 bases separating them. The CDR3 nucleotides read TGTGCCAGCAGTACGGATGGGGGGAACACCATATATTTT. Protein product: CASSTDGGNTIYF.

The chain's CDR3 is CASSLDSHLKYNEQFF. In DNA, the CDR3 is TGCGCCAGCAGCTTGGATAGTCATCTAAAATACAATGAGCAGTTCTTC. The J gene is TRBJ2-1, the V gene TRBV5-1, with D unresolved. Germline V CDR1 and CDR2: SGHRS, YFSETQ. Trimming removed 0 bases at V and 4 bases at J, with 14 bases between. This CDR3 region has 16 residues.